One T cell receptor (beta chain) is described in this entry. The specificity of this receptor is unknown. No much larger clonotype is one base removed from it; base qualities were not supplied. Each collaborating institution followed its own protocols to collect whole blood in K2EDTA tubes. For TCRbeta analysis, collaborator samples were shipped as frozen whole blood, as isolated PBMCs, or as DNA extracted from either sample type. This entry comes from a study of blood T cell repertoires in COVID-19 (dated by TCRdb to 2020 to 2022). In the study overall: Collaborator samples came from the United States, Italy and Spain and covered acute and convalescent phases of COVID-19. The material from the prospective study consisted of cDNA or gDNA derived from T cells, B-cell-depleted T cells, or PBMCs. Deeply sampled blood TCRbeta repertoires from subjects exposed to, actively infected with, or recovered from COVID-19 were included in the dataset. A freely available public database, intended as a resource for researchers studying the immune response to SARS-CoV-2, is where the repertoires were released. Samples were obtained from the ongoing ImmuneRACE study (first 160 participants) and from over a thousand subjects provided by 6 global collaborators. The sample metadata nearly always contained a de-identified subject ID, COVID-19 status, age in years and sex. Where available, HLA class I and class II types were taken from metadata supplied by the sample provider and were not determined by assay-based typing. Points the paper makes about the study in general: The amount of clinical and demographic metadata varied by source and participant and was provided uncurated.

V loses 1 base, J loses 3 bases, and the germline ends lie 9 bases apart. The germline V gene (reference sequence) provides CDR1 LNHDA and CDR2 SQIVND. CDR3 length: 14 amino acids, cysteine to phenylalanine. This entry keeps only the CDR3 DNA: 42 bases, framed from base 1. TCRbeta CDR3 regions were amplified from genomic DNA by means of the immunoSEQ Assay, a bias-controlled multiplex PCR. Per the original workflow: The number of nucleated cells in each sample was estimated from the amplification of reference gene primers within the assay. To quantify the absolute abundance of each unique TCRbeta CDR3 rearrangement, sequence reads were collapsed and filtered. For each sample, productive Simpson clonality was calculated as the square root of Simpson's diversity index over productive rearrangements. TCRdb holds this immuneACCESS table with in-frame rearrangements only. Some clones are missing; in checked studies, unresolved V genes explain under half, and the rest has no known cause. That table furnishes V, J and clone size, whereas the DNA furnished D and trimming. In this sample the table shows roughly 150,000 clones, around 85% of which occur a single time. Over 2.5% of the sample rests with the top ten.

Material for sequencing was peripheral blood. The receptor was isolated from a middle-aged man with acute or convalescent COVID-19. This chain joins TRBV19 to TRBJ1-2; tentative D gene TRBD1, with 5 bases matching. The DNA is TGTGCCAGTAGTATAGCGGTCAGGGACTATGGCTACACCTTC. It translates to CASSIAVRDYGYTF. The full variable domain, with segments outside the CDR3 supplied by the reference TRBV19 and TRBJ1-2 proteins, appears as DGGITQSPKYLFRKEGQNVTLSCEQNLNHDAMYWYRQDPGQGLRLIYYSQIVNDFQKGDIAEGYSVSREKKESFPLTVTSAQKNPTAFYLCASSIAVRDYGYTFGSGTRLTVV.